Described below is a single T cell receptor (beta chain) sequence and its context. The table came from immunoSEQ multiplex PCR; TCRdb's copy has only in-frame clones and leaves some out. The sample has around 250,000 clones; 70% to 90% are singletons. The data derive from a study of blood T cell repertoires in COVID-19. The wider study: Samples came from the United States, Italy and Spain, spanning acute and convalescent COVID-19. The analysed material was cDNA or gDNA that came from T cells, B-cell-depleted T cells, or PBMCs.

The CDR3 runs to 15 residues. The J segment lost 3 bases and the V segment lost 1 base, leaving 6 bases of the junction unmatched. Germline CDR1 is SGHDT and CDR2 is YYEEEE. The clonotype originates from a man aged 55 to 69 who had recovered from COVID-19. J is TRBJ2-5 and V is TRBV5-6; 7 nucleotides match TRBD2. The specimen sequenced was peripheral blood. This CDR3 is CASSLLGRAEETQYF. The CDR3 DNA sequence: TGTGCCAGCAGCTTGTTAGGGAGGGCAGAAGAGACCCAGTACTTC.